Listed here are 22 T cell receptor beta chains from one sample, sequenced in a study of blood T cell repertoires in COVID-19. The method was immunoSEQ multiplex PCR; TCRdb's version includes in-frame clones alone and lacks a portion of them. The sample includes tens of thousands of clones, over 75% seen only once; the top ten take more than 20%. Material: peripheral blood. These receptors originate from an older woman with acute or convalescent COVID-19.

The chain has TRBV6-5 and TRBJ2-1, with D hard to call. Germline lookup yields CDR1 MNHEY and CDR2 SVGAGI. The length of the CDR3 is 12 residues. Trimming shortened V by 6 bases and J by 3 bases, and 6 bases separated the two germline ends. In DNA form, the CDR3 reads TGTGCCAGCAGCGGTCGCTACAATGAGCAGTTCTTC. Its translation is CASSGRYNEQFF.

The rearrangement uses TRBV10-3 and TRBJ2-2, with TRBD1 matching over 10 bases. The CDR3 contains 16 residues. In germline, CDR1 is ENHRY, CDR2 SYGVKD. V was pared by 0 bases and J by 3 bases, with 1 base of the junction left unmatched. The DNA of the CDR3 is TGTGCCATCAGTGAGTCCGGGACAGGGGACACCGGGGAGCTGTTTTTT. This encodes CAISESGTGDTGELFF.

V is TRBV10-3 and J is TRBJ2-1; 10 bases line up with TRBD2. The germline V gene has CDR1 ENHRY and CDR2 SYGVKD. This CDR3 has 14 residues. V lost 6 bases, J lost 7 bases, and 6 bases stayed unmatched. The CDR3 bases are TGTGCCATCAGGGAAAGCGGGGGGGCGAATGAGCAGTTCTTC. Translating gives CAIRESGGANEQFF.

The V gene is TRBV9, the J gene TRBJ2-3, with D perhaps matching TRBD2 (5 bases). The CDR3 totals 16 residues. Trimming left V 0 bases short and J 6 bases short, with 17 bases between. The germline gives CDR1 SGDLS, CDR2 YYNGEE. The CDR3 spells CASSVARPGSADTQYF. In DNA form, the CDR3 reads TGTGCCAGCAGCGTAGCTCGCCCCGGTAGCGCGGATACGCAGTATTTT.

The rearrangement links TRBV19 to TRBJ2-2, with D hard to call. Germline CDR1 and CDR2: LNHDA and SQIVND (reference sequence). The CDR3 sequence is 12 residues long. V lost 3 bases and J 6 bases, leaving 5 bases between the germline ends. CDR3 DNA: TGTGCCAGTAGTATCCAGGCCGGGGAGCTGTTTTTT. Protein: CASSIQAGELFF.

The chain combines TRBV5-1 with TRBJ2-7; a weak D match, TRBD1 (6 bases). The V and J ends lost 0 bases and 7 bases respectively, with 14 bases between them. CDR3 size: 14 residues. The germline CDR1 and CDR2 sequences are SGHRS and YFSETQ. CDR3 in DNA: TGCGCCAGCAGCTTGGGGGACAACTGGGAGGAGCAGTACTTC. Its translation is CASSLGDNWEEQYF.

In its sample, this clone was seen once. The chain is built from TRBV2 and TRBJ1-2; 8 bases are a match to TRBD1. The length of the CDR3 is 12 residues. V lost 8 bases to trimming and J lost 5 bases; unmatched junction nucleotides: 4. Per the germline V gene, CDR1 is SNHLY and CDR2 is FYNNEI. This chain's CDR3 is CASGDRQYGYTF. CDR3 in DNA: TGTGCCAGCGGGGACAGGCAGTATGGCTACACCTTC.

V usage is TRBV6-2 or TRBV6-3 and J usage is TRBJ2-1; 9 bases are a match to TRBD1. J gave up 9 bases and V 5 bases, and 8 bases lay outside the gene matches. CDR1 and CDR2 (germline): MNHEY, SVGEGT. CDR3 length: 14 amino acids. The CDR3: CASSPPGQGGEQFF. The CDR3 DNA sequence: TGTGCCAGCAGTCCCCCGGGACAGGGCGGTGAGCAGTTCTTC.

This clone was seen a handful of times. The chain is built from TRBV10-3 and TRBJ2-1; TRBD1 matches 10 bases. J was trimmed by 9 bases and V by 5 bases; bases with no gene match: 10. Germline-derived CDR1 and CDR2 are ENHRY and SYGVKD. The CDR3 has 15 residues. The CDR3 region has the DNA TGTGCCATCAGTTACCGGGACAGGGGTCAAGGTGAGCAGTTCTTC. Encoded protein: CAISYRDRGQGEQFF.

This chain connects TRBV18 to TRBJ1-1, with 10 bases aligning to TRBD1. This CDR3 comprises 15 residues. V lost 3 bases, J lost 2 bases, and 3 bases stayed unmatched. Germline V gene lookup returns CDR1 KGHSH and CDR2 LQKENI. CDR3 region: CASSPGQGRNTEAFF. The CDR3 coding sequence is TGTGCCAGCTCACCGGGACAGGGGCGCAACACTGAAGCTTTCTTT.

This clone is medium-sized. The V gene is TRBV4-2, the J gene TRBJ2-2; D ambiguous. V lost 1 base to trimming and J lost 10 bases, with 16 bases between them. CDR1 is LGHNA, CDR2 YNFKEQ, per germline. The CDR3 has 15 amino acids. The CDR3 nucleotides are TGTGCCAGCAGCCAAGGAATAACCCGCCCGGTGGAGCTGTTTTTT. Translated: CASSQGITRPVELFF.

The chain carries TRBV2 and TRBJ1-4, with 7 nucleotides matching TRBD1. CDR1 is SNHLY and CDR2 is FYNNEI in the germline V gene. V shed 5 bases, J shed 7 bases, and the junction held 7 bases outside the gene matches. The CDR3 is 14 amino acids. This CDR3 reads CASSTGVSFEKLFF. In DNA form, the CDR3 reads TGTGCCAGCAGTACAGGGGTTAGTTTTGAAAAACTGTTTTTT.

In DNA form, the CDR3 reads TGTGCCAGCACCATGCCCGTACAGGGGAGAGATACGCAGTATTTT. Protein: CASTMPVQGRDTQYF. This rearrangement joins TRBV5-4 to TRBJ2-3; 7 positions agree with TRBD1. Germline CDR1 reads SGHNT; CDR2 reads YYREEE (reference sequence). Losses at the gene ends were 6 bases for V and 5 bases for J; bases not matched to a gene: 12. The CDR3 runs to 15 residues.

V gene TRBV18 combines with J gene TRBJ2-7, with 8 bases aligning to TRBD1. CDR3 size: 14 residues. Germline V gene sequence: CDR1 KGHSH, CDR2 LQKENI. V lost 4 bases and J lost 0; bases outside the gene matches: 2. The chain's CDR3 is CASSRDRSSYEQYF. The CDR3 DNA follows: TGTGCCAGCTCACGGGACAGGAGCTCCTACGAGCAGTACTTC.

For the CDR3, the DNA is TGTGCCAGCAGTGAACCATACGGACAGGGGGCGGACACTGAAGCTTTCTTT. As protein: CASSEPYGQGADTEAFF. The chain joins TRBV2 to TRBJ1-1, with 11 bases lining up with TRBD1. This CDR3 contains 17 residues. Germline V CDR1 and CDR2: SNHLY, FYNNEI. The J segment lost 3 bases and the V segment lost 2 bases, leaving 8 bases of the junction unmatched.

The rearrangement links TRBV5-1 to TRBJ2-6; D is uncertain. The germline V gene encodes CDR1 SGHRS and CDR2 YFSETQ. Trimming left V 4 bases short and J 0 bases short, with 14 bases between. The CDR3 runs 17 residues. CDR3 residues: CASSASPSSSGANVLTF. CDR3 DNA sequence: TGCGCCAGCAGCGCATCTCCGTCTAGCTCTGGGGCCAACGTCCTGACTTTC.

The rearrangement joins TRBV30 to TRBJ1-1; D gene ambiguous. CDR1 is GTSNPN, CDR2 SVGIG, per germline (reference sequence). The CDR3 contains 11 residues. V was pared by 2 bases and J by 10 bases, with 11 bases between. CDR3: CAWSPNGGAFF. The CDR3, as DNA: TGTGCCTGGAGTCCCAACGGAGGAGCTTTCTTT. The complete variable domain, with remaining parts taken from reference TRBV30 and TRBJ1-1, reads SQTIHQWPATLVQPVGSPLSLECTVEGTSNPNLYWYRQAAGRGLQLLFYSVGIGQISSEVPQNLSASRPQDRQFILSSKKLLLSDSGFYLCAWSPNGGAFFGQGTRLTVV.

This chain uses TRBV9 with TRBJ1-1; unclear D gene. CDR3 length: 13 amino acids. Trimming left V 7 bases short and J 7 bases short, with 17 bases between. Germline V gene sequence: CDR1 SGDLS, CDR2 YYNGEE. The CDR3 region has the DNA TGTGCCAGCGCGGCAATAATGGTTGATGAAGCTTTCTTT. It is translated as CASAAIMVDEAFF.

The rearrangement joins TRBV27 to TRBJ1-4, with a tentative D call TRBD1 (5 bases). Germline values: CDR1 MNHEY, CDR2 SMNVEV (reference sequence). Trimming left V 4 bases short and J 8 bases short, with 11 bases between. The CDR3 contains 13 residues. In DNA, the CDR3 is TGTGCCAGCAGTTCTTTCGGGGGGGAAAAACTGTTTTTT. The encoded protein is CASSSFGGEKLFF.

V gene TRBV9 combines with J gene TRBJ2-7, with a tentative D call TRBD2 (6 bases). The germline V and J ends were trimmed by 7 bases and 0 bases, with 11 bases remaining between them. CDR1 is SGDLS, CDR2 YYNGEE, per germline. This CDR3 contains 13 residues. DNA for the CDR3: TGTGCCAGCGGGGGGAAAAGCTCCTACGAGCAGTACTTC. Translation gives CASGGKSSYEQYF.

The chain joins TRBV7-2 to TRBJ1-3; D might be TRBD1 (5 bases). The CDR3 length is 14 residues. Trimming removed 7 bases from V and 5 bases from J, with 15 bases in between. Germline loops: CDR1 SGHTA, CDR2 FQGNSA. CDR3 DNA sequence: TGTGCCAGCACCCCGGCGGCAGGGAGAAACACCATATATTTT. Translation gives CASTPAAGRNTIYF. The full variable domain, completed using reference TRBV7-2 and TRBJ1-3, is GAGVSQSPSNKVTEKGKDVELRCDPISGHTALYWYRQSLGQGLEFLIYFQGNSAPDKSGLPSDRFSAERTGGSVSTLTIQRTQQEDSAVYLCASTPAAGRNTIYFGEGSWLTVV.

This chain uses TRBV7-3 with TRBJ1-5; D not resolved. The CDR3 has 14 amino acids. CDR1 is SGHTA and CDR2 is FQGTGA in the germline V gene. The germline V and J ends were trimmed by 2 bases and 2 bases, with 7 bases remaining between them. CDR3 bases: TGTGCCAGCAGCTTAGCAACTGGCAATCAGCCCCAGCATTTT. Translating it yields CASSLATGNQPQHF.